This T cell receptor beta chain was recorded in a study of blood T cell repertoires in COVID-19. About the research overall: Spain, Italy and the United States supplied samples that represented acute and convalescent COVID-19. T cells, B-cell-depleted T cells, or PBMCs supplied cDNA or gDNA.

Trimming pared 3 bases from V and 1 base from J, leaving 10 bases between. CDR3 size: 14 residues. Germline V gene sequence: CDR1 SGDLS, CDR2 YYNGEE. As originally analysed: Amplification from reference gene primers served as the basis for estimated nucleated cell counts. Some clones are missing from TCRdb's copy, which holds only in-frame ones; the method was immunoSEQ multiplex PCR. The DNA gave D and trimming, while V, J and clone size come from that table. Among about 200,000 clones listed, approximately 84% were seen once. This receptor was identified in a woman of 80 years or more with acute or convalescent COVID-19. The J gene is TRBJ1-2, the V gene TRBV9, with no clear D. Input material: peripheral blood. CDR3 residues: CASSAQGLNYGYTF. CDR3 nucleotides: TGTGCCAGCAGCGCCCAAGGACTTAACTATGGCTACACCTTC.